These 5 T cell receptor beta chains share one sample of origin, sequenced in a study of OX40 agonist ivuxolimab in advanced cancers. TCRdb's copy holds only in-frame clones and misses some; the assay was immunoSEQ multiplex PCR. The data contain just under 65,000 clones, about 81% of them seen just once; the ten biggest clones take up around 1%. Sequenced here: CD4+ or CD8+ T cells sorted from blood, sampled in a trial of the OX40 agonist ivuxolimab. The receptor source for this set is an adult with an advanced solid tumor such as melanoma, head and neck, liver or kidney cancer.

This clone was detected a few times. The CDR3 coding sequence is TGTGCCAGCAGCTTAGAACACTCTGGGGCCAACGTCCTGACTTTC. Its translation: CASSLEHSGANVLTF. This chain joins TRBV11-2 and TRBJ2-6; D not certain. The V gene lost 0 bases and the J gene lost 0 bases, with 3 bases spanning the gap. The CDR3 extends over 15 amino acids. Germline values: CDR1 SGHAT, CDR2 FQNNGV.

The chain is built from TRBV5-1 and TRBJ2-1, with 10 bases identical to TRBD1. J lost 7 bases, V lost 3 bases, and 4 bases had no gene match. The CDR3 totals 14 residues. Germline CDR1 is SGHRS and CDR2 is YFSETQ. The CDR3 DNA reads as TGCGCCAGCAGCTACGGACAGGGGGATAATGAGCAGTTCTTC. Amino acid sequence: CASSYGQGDNEQFF.

The chain links TRBV5-6 to TRBJ2-1; TRBD2 is a possible D gene (6 bases). CDR1 SGHDT and CDR2 YYEEEE come from the germline V gene. V lost 2 bases and J 0 bases, leaving 9 bases between the germline ends. The CDR3 length is 15 residues. DNA of the CDR3: TGTGCCAGCAGCTTTGGGAGGAGCTCCTACAATGAGCAGTTCTTC. This sequence encodes CASSFGRSSYNEQFF.

The rearrangement joins TRBV7-2 to TRBJ2-1; D gene unclear. The germline V and J ends were trimmed by 1 base and 3 bases, with 1 base remaining between them. There are 12 residues in the CDR3. The germline CDR1 and CDR2 sequences are SGHTA and FQGNSA. CDR3 protein: CASSLDYNEQFF. The CDR3, as DNA: TGTGCCAGCAGCTTAGACTACAATGAGCAGTTCTTC.

The gene calls are TRBV6-5 and TRBJ1-5; possibly TRBD1 for D (6 bases). The CDR3 totals 13 residues. Deletions cut 5 bases from V and 11 bases from J, with 16 bases between. The germline V gene encodes CDR1 MNHEY and CDR2 SVGAGI. The CDR3 here is CASSSQGTRTQHF. For the CDR3, the DNA is TGTGCCAGCAGTAGCCAGGGGACTAGGACCCAGCATTTT.